This T cell receptor beta chain is from a study of T-cell memory formation after mild COVID-19. Study-level findings and limits: Later expanders leaned CD4+, whereas day 15 to 85 contracting clones were balanced CD4/CD8.

A 5'RACE reaction primed in the constant segment made cDNA libraries of TCR alpha and TCR beta, and these carried sample barcodes and UMIs. One entry per CDR3 protein results from TCRdb running MiXCR on the 5' RACE reads. Of 300,000 to 400,000 distinct CDR3 sequences listed, more than 15% are singletons. This clonotype was counted a few times. The antigen is unknown. Germline assignment: CDR1 SEHNR and CDR2 FQNEAQ (reference sequence). V shed 4 bases and J 0 bases; nucleotides not matched to a gene: 5. The CDR3 covers 16 residues. The receptor comes from a man younger than 35 who had mild COVID-19 (a few samples of this study predate the infection). Cell type and time point are not known. The chain employs TRBV7-9 and TRBJ2-1; TRBD1 agrees at 8 bases. Sequencing was done on a sample of PBMCs or a T cell subset sorted from them (not recorded which). The CDR3 here is CASSWTGLSSYNEQFF. DNA for the CDR3: TGTGCCAGCAGCTGGACAGGGCTCAGCTCCTACAATGAGCAGTTCTTC.